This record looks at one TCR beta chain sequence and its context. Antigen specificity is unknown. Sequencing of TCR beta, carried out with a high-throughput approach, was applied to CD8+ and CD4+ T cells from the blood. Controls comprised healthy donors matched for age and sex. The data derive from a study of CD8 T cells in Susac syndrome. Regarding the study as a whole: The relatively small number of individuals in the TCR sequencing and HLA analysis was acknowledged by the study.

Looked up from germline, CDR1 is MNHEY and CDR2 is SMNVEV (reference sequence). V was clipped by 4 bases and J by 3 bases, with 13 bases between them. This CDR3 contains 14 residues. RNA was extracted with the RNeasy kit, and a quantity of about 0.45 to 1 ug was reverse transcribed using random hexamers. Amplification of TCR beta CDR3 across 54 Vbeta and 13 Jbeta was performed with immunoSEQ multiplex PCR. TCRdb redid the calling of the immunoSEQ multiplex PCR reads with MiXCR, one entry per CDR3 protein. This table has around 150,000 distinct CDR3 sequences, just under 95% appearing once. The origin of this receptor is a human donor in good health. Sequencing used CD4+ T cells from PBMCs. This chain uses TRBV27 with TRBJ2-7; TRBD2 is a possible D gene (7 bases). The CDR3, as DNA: TGTGCCAGCAGTTCTAAGCGGGGACACTACGAGCAGTACTTC. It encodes CASSSKRGHYEQYF.